This T cell receptor (beta chain) was sequenced during a study of T cells in tumors after PD-1 blockade. Study summary: Patients had no prior checkpoint blockade, systemic immunosuppressants, or anti-cancer therapy within 4 weeks. Mean per blood sample: 113,528 templates (roughly 22,000-270,000), some 40,000 unique clonotypes.

The junction had 9 bases not matched to a gene; V was cut back by 3 bases and J by 9 bases. CDR3 length equals 16 residues. Germline CDR1 and CDR2: SGDLS and YYNGEE. Sequencing was performed with immunoSEQ multiplex PCR; in TCRdb, only in-frame clones are kept and a portion is missing. The sample records roughly 60,000 clones, around 80% being singletons. Input was about 616 ng to 6,500 ng of genomic DNA from tumor or blood. This material consisted of PBMCs, taken before anti-PD-1 treatment. The rearrangement joins TRBV9 to TRBJ2-2; 12 nucleotides line up with TRBD1. This sequence was found in a human donor with basal cell carcinoma. The CDR3 DNA reads TGTGCCAGCAGCGCCACCGGGACAGGGGGCTCCCGGGAGCTGTTTTTT. The encoded protein is CASSATGTGGSRELFF.